Detailed here is one T cell receptor (beta chain). The table lists this clonotype with a few counts. This receptor's antigen is unknown. Base qualities are not provided; no much larger clone lies one nucleotide away. Trimming takes 0 bases from V and 0 bases from J, and the germline ends sit 12 bases apart. Reading the germline V gene gives CDR1 SGHRS and CDR2 YFSETQ. The CDR3 runs 16 amino acids, cysteine and phenylalanine included. Left in the record is the CDR3 DNA by itself, 48 bases read in frame from the first base. The sample comes from a study of early T cells in non-severe SARS-CoV-2 infection (dated by TCRdb to the early 2020s). Background on the whole study: Because TCR sequencing was done on bulk RNA from unsorted whole blood, the alpha and beta chains could not be paired.

Receptor libraries were prepared by 5' RACE. The instrument was a NextSeq 500. Unique molecular identifiers were attached to individual cDNA molecules in the TCR library protocol so that sequencing error and PCR bias could be corrected. Sequencing covered both TCR alpha and beta chains, and within each sample the abundances of alpha and beta sequences were tightly co-correlated. From the authors' description of their analysis: Decombinator V4 was used to perform V gene, J gene and CDR3 annotation of TCR sequences. Expanded TCRs were defined as changing significantly between any two time points under a Poisson model with p below 0.0001. TCR abundances were normalised to the total number of TCRs sequenced per sample and were expressed as counts per million. MAIT TCRs were defined by TRAV1-2 paired with TRAJ12, TRAJ20 or TRAJ33, and iNKT TCRs by TRAV10 paired with TRAJ18. A search of VDJdb, accessed on 1 November 2021, was run for TCRs annotated to CMV, EBV and SARS-CoV-2, with TCRs annotated for multiple antigens excluded. TCRdb trimmed public reads at Q25 via fastp, called clones via MiXCR and kept in-frame beta chains. Each record represents a unique CDR3 protein, reported with the most common genes and DNA among its rows. These V and J calls originate from TCRdb's pipeline instead of the authors' own analysis. Within this sample are about 62,000 distinct CDR3 sequences, with approximately 9% of them counted one time only. The ten top clones hold about 1.3% of the sample.

The study was a case-control design nested within a healthcare worker cohort in London, UK, with weekly nasopharyngeal swab PCR tests and blood sampling. Healthcare workers were enrolled in the week of the UK lockdown, from 23 to 31 March 2020, and were followed every week for up to 16 weeks. What the work shows at the level of the full study, not this receptor alone: VDJdb matching was skewed toward anti-spike CD8 responses and likely underestimated virus-specific expansions, missing private and CD4 specificities.

The sequence joins TRBV5-1 to TRBJ1-1; perhaps TRBD1 is the D gene, with 5 bases matching. The clonotype originates from an adult who was a healthcare worker with PCR-confirmed SARS-CoV-2 infection or an uninfected control (not recorded which). The material sequenced was whole blood. The CDR3 is CASSLAPGVVNTEAFF. The nucleotide sequence reads as follows: TGCGCCAGCAGCTTGGCCCCGGGGGTCGTGAACACTGAAGCTTTCTTT. Outside the CDR3, residues come from the reference TRBV5-1 and TRBJ1-1 proteins, so the full variable domain is: KAGVTQTPRYLIKTRGQQVTLSCSPISGHRSVSWYQQTPGQGLQFLFEYFSETQRNKGNFPGRFSGRQFSNSRSEMNVSTLELGDSALYLCASSLAPGVVNTEAFFGQGTRLTVV.